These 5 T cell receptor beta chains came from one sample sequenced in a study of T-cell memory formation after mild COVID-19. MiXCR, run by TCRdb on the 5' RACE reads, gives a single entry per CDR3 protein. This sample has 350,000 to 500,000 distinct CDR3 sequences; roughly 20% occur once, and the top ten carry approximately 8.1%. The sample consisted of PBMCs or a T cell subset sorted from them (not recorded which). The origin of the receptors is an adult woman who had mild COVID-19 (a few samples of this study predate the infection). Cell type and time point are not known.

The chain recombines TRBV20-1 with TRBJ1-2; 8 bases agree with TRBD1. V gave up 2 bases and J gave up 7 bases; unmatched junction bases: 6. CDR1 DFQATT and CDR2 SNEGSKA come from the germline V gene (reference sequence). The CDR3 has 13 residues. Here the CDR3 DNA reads TGCAGTGCTAGAAGGACAGGGCCGCCTGGCTACACCTTC. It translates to CSARRTGPPGYTF.

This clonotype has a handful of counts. The CDR3 DNA reads TGTGCCACCAGCAGAGATCTACAGAAGGGTCAGCCCCAGCATTTT. As protein: CATSRDLQKGQPQHF. This chain connects TRBV15 to TRBJ1-5; no reliable D call. Germline assignment: CDR1 LNHNV and CDR2 YYDKDF (reference sequence). V was cut by 0 bases and J by 6 bases, with 12 bases left in between. The CDR3 is made up of 15 amino acids. The complete variable domain, with remaining parts taken from reference TRBV15 and TRBJ1-5, reads DAMVIQNPRYQVTQFGKPVTLSCSQTLNHNVMYWYQQKSSQAPKLLFHYYDKDFNNEADTPDNFQSRRPNTSFCFLDIRSPGLGDTAMYLCATSRDLQKGQPQHFGDGTRLSIL.

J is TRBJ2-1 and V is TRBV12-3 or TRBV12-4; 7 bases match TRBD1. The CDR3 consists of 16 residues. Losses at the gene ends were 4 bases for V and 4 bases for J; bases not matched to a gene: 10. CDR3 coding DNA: TGTGCCAGCAGTTACGCAGTGGGACAGCCATACAATGAGCAGTTCTTC. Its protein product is CASSYAVGQPYNEQFF.

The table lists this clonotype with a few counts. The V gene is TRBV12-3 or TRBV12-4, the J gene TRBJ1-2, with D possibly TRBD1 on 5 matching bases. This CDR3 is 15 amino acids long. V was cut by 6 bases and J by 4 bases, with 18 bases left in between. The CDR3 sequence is CASSLSSQGGYGYTF. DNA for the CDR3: TGTGCCAGCAGCCTCTCATCGCAGGGTGGCTATGGCTACACCTTC.

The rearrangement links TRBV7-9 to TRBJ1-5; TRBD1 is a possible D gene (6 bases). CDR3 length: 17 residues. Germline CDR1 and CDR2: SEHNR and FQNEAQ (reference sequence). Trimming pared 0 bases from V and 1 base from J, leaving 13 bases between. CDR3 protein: CASSLAGTGRSNQPQHF. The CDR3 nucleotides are TGTGCCAGCAGCTTAGCGGGAACAGGGAGGAGCAATCAGCCCCAGCATTTT. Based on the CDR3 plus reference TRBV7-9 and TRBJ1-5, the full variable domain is DTGVSQNPRHKITKRGQNVTFRCDPISEHNRLYWYRQTLGQGPEFLTYFQNEAQLEKSRLLSDRFSAERPKGSFSTLEIQRTEQGDSAMYLCASSLAGTGRSNQPQHFGDGTRLSIL.